These 23 T cell receptor beta chains were all obtained from the same sample, sequenced in a study of T cell responses to AZD1222 COVID-19 vaccine. Produced via immunoSEQ multiplex PCR; TCRdb's table is partial and in-frame only. The sample records roughly 150,000 clones, about 91% being singletons. Sequenced here: peripheral blood, sampled on day 0 of AZD1222 vaccination. The receptors shown here come from an adult in good health.

This clone was picked up a small number of times. The V gene is TRBV2, the J gene TRBJ2-5; D call uncertain. CDR1 and CDR2 from the germline V gene are SNHLY and FYNNEI. Trimming stripped 4 bases from V and 2 bases from J, with 11 bases between. The CDR3 runs 14 residues. Here the CDR3 reads CASSGPTLQETQYF. CDR3 nucleotides: TGTGCCAGCAGTGGACCGACTCTACAAGAGACCCAGTACTTC. The variable domain in full, completed from reference TRBV2 and TRBJ2-5, reads EPEVTQTPSHQVTQMGQEVILRCVPISNHLYFYWYRQILGQKVEFLVSFYNNEISEKSEIFDDQFSVERPDGSNFTLKIRSTKLEDSAMYFCASSGPTLQETQYFGPGTRLLVL.

Written as DNA, the CDR3 is TGTGCCACCAGTGGTAGGAGGGAGACCCAGTACTTC. As protein: CATSGRRETQYF. This chain uses TRBV24-1 with TRBJ2-5; a weak D match, TRBD2 (5 bases). Trimming removed 5 bases from V and 5 bases from J, with 8 bases in between. The CDR3 is made up of 12 amino acids. From germline, CDR1 is KGHDR and CDR2 SFDVKD.

This rearrangement joins TRBV14 to TRBJ1-1; possible D gene TRBD1, 6 bases. Germline V gene sequence: CDR1 SGHDN, CDR2 FVKESK. This CDR3 contains 18 residues. V was trimmed by 1 base and J by 2 bases, leaving 20 bases between them. The CDR3 loop is CASSQVHRGARDNTEAFF. Here the CDR3 DNA reads TGTGCCAGCAGCCAAGTCCATCGGGGGGCCCGGGACAACACTGAAGCTTTCTTT.

The chain combines TRBV19 with TRBJ1-5, with 8 bases identical to TRBD1. The germline CDR1 and CDR2 sequences are LNHDA and SQIVND (reference sequence). The CDR3 has 14 residues. Unmatched junction bases numbered 6, after V lost 6 bases and J lost 5 bases. The CDR3 sequence is CASRVTGDHQPQHF. For the CDR3, the DNA is TGTGCCAGTAGGGTGACAGGGGACCATCAGCCCCAGCATTTT.

This rearrangement joins TRBV6-5 to TRBJ1-2; D call uncertain. This CDR3 comprises 15 residues. Trimming removed 0 bases at V and 4 bases at J, with 12 bases between. Germline CDR1 is MNHEY and CDR2 is SVGAGI. CDR3 in DNA: TGTGCCAGCAGTTACTCTCGGGATTTTGCCTATGGCTACACCTTC. Translating it yields CASSYSRDFAYGYTF.

The V and J genes are TRBV19 and TRBJ1-2; the match to TRBD1 covers 9 bases. The CDR3 runs to 14 residues. J lost 6 bases, V lost 4 bases, and 6 bases had no gene match. The germline V gene has CDR1 LNHDA and CDR2 SQIVND (reference sequence). The chain's CDR3 is CASSTGQGEHGYTF. The CDR3 nucleotides read TGTGCCAGTAGTACGGGACAGGGCGAACATGGCTACACCTTC.

This clone was found once. The V call is TRBV3-1 (or the pseudogene TRBV3-2), the J call TRBJ1-2; a weak D match, TRBD1 (5 bases). The V gene's germline CDR1 is LGHDT and CDR2 YNNKEL (reference sequence). Trimming stripped 1 base from V and 6 bases from J, with 18 bases between. The CDR3 is 16 residues long. CDR3 bases: TGTGCCAGCAGCCAAGCAGGGTCCACTACCTTTGATGGCTACACCTTC. Translation gives CASSQAGSTTFDGYTF.

This CDR3 reads CASSQQPGLGAFF. The DNA of the CDR3 is TGTGCCAGCAGTCAGCAGCCGGGCCTCGGGGCTTTCTTT. The chain carries TRBV28 and TRBJ1-1; D uncertain. Germline CDR1 reads MDHEN; CDR2 reads SYDVKM. The CDR3 sequence is 13 residues long. V shed 5 bases and J shed 11 bases, with 18 bases lying between them.

J is TRBJ2-7 and V is TRBV10-3; D is possibly TRBD2 (6 bases). The CDR3 covers 12 residues. The V end was cut by 8 bases, the J end by 5 bases, with 13 bases between. Germline CDR1 ENHRY, CDR2 SYGVKD. CDR3 region: CAIGGQYHEQYF. CDR3 in DNA: TGTGCCATCGGAGGGCAGTACCACGAGCAGTACTTC.

V and J are TRBV23-1 and TRBJ1-1; no firm D call. TRBV23-1 is noted as an ORF with a role that remains uncertain. V was cut by 11 bases and J by 5 bases, with 6 bases left in between. This CDR3 spans 9 amino acids. The CDR3 here is CAPGTEAFF. The CDR3 DNA is TGCGCCCCGGGGACTGAAGCTTTCTTT.

The chain is built from TRBV18 and TRBJ2-5; D is undetermined. The CDR3 runs 13 residues. Germline V gene lookup returns CDR1 KGHSH and CDR2 LQKENI. The V and J ends lost 2 bases and 3 bases respectively, with 7 bases between them. CDR3 DNA: TGTGCCAGCTCACCAAGGTTGAAAGAGACCCAGTACTTC. It encodes CASSPRLKETQYF.

The V gene is TRBV19, the J gene TRBJ2-1; 10 bases fit TRBD1. Germline assignment: CDR1 LNHDA and CDR2 SQIVND (reference sequence). J was trimmed by 9 bases and V by 5 bases; bases with no gene match: 10. CDR3 length: 15 residues. The CDR3 reads CASSARDRGRGEQFF. In DNA, the CDR3 is TGTGCCAGTAGTGCCCGGGACAGGGGAAGAGGTGAGCAGTTCTTC.

The V and J genes are TRBV24-1 and TRBJ1-2; D remains ambiguous. In germline, CDR1 is KGHDR, CDR2 SFDVKD. This CDR3 is 14 amino acids long. The V end was cut by 2 bases, the J end by 2 bases, with 8 bases between. This CDR3 is CATSDSRRNYGYTF. The CDR3 region has the DNA TGTGCCACCAGTGATTCCCGACGGAACTATGGCTACACCTTC.

This clone was found once. This chain connects TRBV5-1 to TRBJ2-7, with 12 bases that match TRBD2. From germline, CDR1 is SGHRS and CDR2 YFSETQ. This CDR3 has 17 amino acids. Germline trimming cut 4 bases from V and 5 bases from J; bases unmatched to any gene: 13. CDR3 bases: TGCGCCAGCAGCCTGGAGGGACTAGCGGGCCCACTCCACGAGCAGTACTTC. Translated, it gives CASSLEGLAGPLHEQYF.

The rearrangement joins TRBV5-1 to TRBJ1-3; D is unresolved. V lost 0 bases and J lost 2, with 12 bases in between. This CDR3 has 16 residues. Germline-derived CDR1 and CDR2 are SGHRS and YFSETQ. CDR3 sequence reads: CASSLASAFTGNTIYF. CDR3 bases: TGCGCCAGCAGCTTGGCGTCGGCTTTCACTGGAAACACCATATATTTT.

The rearrangement links TRBV19 to TRBJ1-5, with unresolved D. CDR1 is LNHDA and CDR2 is SQIVND in the germline V gene (reference sequence). The CDR3 extends over 15 amino acids. Trimming shortened V by 7 bases and J by 1 base, and 14 bases separated the two germline ends. CDR3 amino acids: CASMTREGSNQPQHF. In DNA, the CDR3 is TGTGCCAGTATGACGAGGGAGGGCAGCAATCAGCCCCAGCATTTT.

V gene TRBV4-1 combines with J gene TRBJ1-5; tentatively, D is TRBD1 (5 bases). The CDR3 length is 16 residues. The V gene's germline CDR1 is MGHRA and CDR2 YSYEKL. Trimming removed 0 bases at V and 0 bases at J, with 9 bases between. In nucleotides, the CDR3 is TGCGCCAGCAGCCAAGAAGGGACGGATAGCAATCAGCCCCAGCATTTT. Encoded protein: CASSQEGTDSNQPQHF.

This sequence joins TRBV4-3 and TRBJ2-7; 9 nucleotides line up with TRBD2. CDR1 and CDR2 (germline): LGHNA, YSLEER. This CDR3 is 16 amino acids long. J gave up 2 bases and V 2 bases, and 7 bases lay outside the gene matches. The DNA of the CDR3 is TGCGCCAGCAGCCAATCAGCTAGCGGGGTAACCTACGAGCAGTACTTC. Residues: CASSQSASGVTYEQYF.

The rearrangement links TRBV7-2 to TRBJ2-5; a weak D match, TRBD1 (6 bases). Deletions cut 5 bases from V and 3 bases from J, with 19 bases between. CDR1 SGHTA and CDR2 FQGNSA come from the germline V gene. The CDR3 covers 16 residues. The CDR3 sequence is CASSPRTALMEETQYF. The CDR3 DNA is TGTGCCAGCAGCCCAAGGACAGCCCTCATGGAAGAGACCCAGTACTTC.

V gene TRBV6-6 combines with J gene TRBJ2-3; TRBD2 agrees at 9 bases. The CDR3 spans 14 residues. The germline gives CDR1 MNHNY, CDR2 SVGAGI (reference sequence). Germline trimming cut 7 bases from V and 3 bases from J; bases unmatched to any gene: 5. The CDR3 sequence is CASNPSGATDTQYF. In DNA form, the CDR3 reads TGTGCCAGCAACCCTAGCGGGGCAACAGATACGCAGTATTTT.

This clone was seen only once. The rearrangement uses TRBV12-3 or TRBV12-4 and TRBJ2-5, with 7 nucleotides matching TRBD2. The CDR3 runs to 13 residues. After removal of 3 bases from V and 3 bases from J, the junction contained 1 base not matched to a gene. CDR3 loop: CASSFGGEETQYF. As DNA, the CDR3 is TGTGCCAGCAGTTTTGGGGGGGAAGAGACCCAGTACTTC.

This clone was seen a few times. The chain is built from TRBV7-2 and TRBJ1-1; no clear D. Germline V CDR1 and CDR2: SGHTA, FQGNSA. The CDR3 length is 17 residues. Trimming took off 3 bases at V and 3 bases at J, with 20 bases between the two ends. This chain's CDR3 is CASSFGSRWKRDTEAFF. The CDR3 nucleotides read TGTGCCAGCAGCTTTGGGAGTAGGTGGAAACGGGACACTGAAGCTTTCTTT. The whole variable domain, filled in from reference TRBV7-2 and TRBJ1-1, reads GAGVSQSPSNKVTEKGKDVELRCDPISGHTALYWYRQSLGQGLEFLIYFQGNSAPDKSGLPSDRFSAERTGGSVSTLTIQRTQQEDSAVYLCASSFGSRWKRDTEAFFGQGTRLTVV.

The rearrangement joins TRBV7-3 to TRBJ2-7; 7 bases are shared with TRBD1. The V gene's germline CDR1 is SGHTA and CDR2 FQGTGA. Germline trimming cut 7 bases from V and 2 bases from J; bases unmatched to any gene: 5. This CDR3 has 13 amino acids. The CDR3 reads CASKRTGTYEQYF. The CDR3 DNA reads as TGTGCCAGCAAGAGGACAGGCACCTACGAGCAGTACTTC.